What follows are 19 T cell receptor beta chains derived from one specimen sequenced in a study of cytomegalovirus exposure and HLA in healthy donors. Sequencing was performed with immunoSEQ multiplex PCR; in TCRdb, only in-frame clones are kept and a portion is missing. The sample records about 140,000 clones, approximately 89% being singletons. Sequencing input: PBMCs. All receptors derive from a young man in good health and CMV-seronegative.

V usage is TRBV11-2 and J usage is TRBJ2-7; 11 positions agree with TRBD1. After removal of 5 bases from V and 6 bases from J, the junction contained 3 bases not matched to a gene. The CDR3 runs 13 residues. Germline CDR1 is SGHAT and CDR2 is FQNNGV. The CDR3 sequence: CASSLDRGREQYF. CDR3 nucleotide sequence: TGTGCCAGCAGCCTGGACAGGGGGCGCGAGCAGTACTTC.

The chain uses TRBV11-3 and TRBJ2-3; D remains ambiguous. Germline assignment: CDR1 SGHNT and CDR2 YENEEA. The germline V and J ends were trimmed by 5 bases and 0 bases, with 15 bases remaining between them. The length of the CDR3 is 16 residues. This CDR3 reads CASSPVTISSTDTQYF. DNA of the CDR3: TGTGCCAGCAGCCCTGTCACGATTAGCAGCACAGATACGCAGTATTTT.

This clone was counted a single time. The rearrangement links TRBV6-4 to TRBJ2-7, with TRBD1 identical over 7 bases. Germline V gene sequence: CDR1 MRHNA, CDR2 SNTAGT. The CDR3 runs 14 residues. The V segment lost 7 bases and the J segment 0 bases; nucleotides outside the gene matches: 6. The CDR3 region is CASNRQGSSYEQYV. Here the CDR3 DNA reads TGTGCCAGCAACAGACAGGGTAGCTCCTACGAGCAGTACGTC.

The chain has TRBV6-1 and TRBJ2-4, with a weak D call TRBD1 (5 bases). Germline values: CDR1 MNHNS, CDR2 SASEGT. There are 11 residues in the CDR3. V lost 4 bases and J 8 bases, leaving 6 bases between the germline ends. The CDR3 loop is CASSAGYIQYF. Here the CDR3 DNA reads TGTGCCAGCAGTGCAGGGTACATTCAGTACTTC.

The V call is TRBV5-6, the J call TRBJ1-5; 8 bases match TRBD1. The V gene end was trimmed by 4 bases and the J gene end by 2 bases; junction bases not matched to a gene: 2. This CDR3 is built from 14 residues. Germline assignment: CDR1 SGHDT and CDR2 YYEEEE. In DNA, the CDR3 is TGTGCCAGCAGCCAGGGGGCAGGCAATCAGCCCCAGCATTTT. It yields the protein CASSQGAGNQPQHF.

V usage is TRBV11-2 and J usage is TRBJ2-1; no firm D call. CDR3 length: 13 amino acids. V lost 1 base and J lost 7, with 8 bases in between. The germline gives CDR1 SGHAT, CDR2 FQNNGV. CDR3 in amino acids: CASSLVNGNEQFF. In DNA, the CDR3 is TGTGCCAGCAGCTTAGTAAACGGGAATGAGCAGTTCTTC.

This clone was found once. The chain has TRBV10-1 and TRBJ2-7, with a tentative D call TRBD1 (5 bases). The CDR3 runs 14 residues. CDR1 and CDR2 from the germline V gene are WNHNN and SYGVQD (reference sequence). V lost 6 bases and J 2 bases, leaving 14 bases between the germline ends. The CDR3 region is CASSEDTIPYEQYF. The CDR3 nucleotides read TGCGCCAGCAGCGAGGACACCATACCCTACGAGCAGTACTTC.

The chain is built from TRBV7-2 and TRBJ1-2; D not resolved. There are 12 residues in the CDR3. Trimming pared 5 bases from V and 7 bases from J, leaving 11 bases between. Germline CDR1 and CDR2: SGHTA and FQGNSA. The CDR3 DNA reads as TGTGCCAGCAGCCCGAGACGGGGTGGCTACACCTTC. This codes for CASSPRRGGYTF.

The V and J genes are TRBV5-4 and TRBJ1-2, with 8 positions matching TRBD1. J lost 4 bases, V lost 0 bases, and 5 bases had no gene match. Per germline, CDR1 SGHNT and CDR2 YYREEE (reference sequence). There are 15 residues in the CDR3. CDR3 amino acids: CASSLVQGAGYGYTF. Here the CDR3 DNA reads TGTGCCAGCAGCTTGGTGCAGGGGGCTGGCTATGGCTACACCTTC.

V and J are TRBV5-1 and TRBJ2-5; TRBD1 aligns across 8 bases. The germline V gene encodes CDR1 SGHRS and CDR2 YFSETQ. Trimming removed 0 bases from V and 4 bases from J; junction bases left unmatched: 11. CDR3 size: 17 residues. The DNA for the CDR3 is TGCGCCAGCAGCTTGGTCCTAGGCAGGGGGCTTCGAGAGACCCAGTACTTC. Translation: CASSLVLGRGLRETQYF.

This rearrangement joins TRBV4-1 to TRBJ2-7; no clear D. From germline, CDR1 is MGHRA and CDR2 YSYEKL. The CDR3 spans 14 residues. Trimming pared 0 bases from V and 6 bases from J, leaving 12 bases between. CDR3 nucleotide sequence: TGCGCCAGCAGCCAAGAGCTGACCAGGATCGAGCAGTACTTC. Translated, it gives CASSQELTRIEQYF.

The genes are TRBV7-6 and TRBJ2-5; 10 positions match TRBD2. V lost 2 bases, J lost 2 bases, and 5 bases stayed unmatched. The CDR3 totals 16 residues. Looked up from germline, CDR1 is SGHVS and CDR2 is FNYEAQ. In DNA form, the CDR3 reads TGTGCCAGCAGCTTAAGTAGCGGGGGGACTCAAGAGACCCAGTACTTC. Its protein product is CASSLSSGGTQETQYF.

The V gene is TRBV5-1, the J gene TRBJ1-3; TRBD1 aligns across 7 bases. The CDR3 consists of 16 residues. Germline V gene data show CDR1 as SGHRS and CDR2 as YFSETQ. V lost 0 bases to trimming and J lost 0 bases; unmatched junction nucleotides: 3. The CDR3 reads CASSLEQGHSGNTIYF. CDR3 in DNA: TGCGCCAGCAGCTTGGAACAGGGGCACTCTGGAAACACCATATATTTT.

The V call is TRBV30, the J call TRBJ2-2; TRBD1 agrees at 10 bases. Per the germline V gene, CDR1 is GTSNPN and CDR2 is SVGIG (reference sequence). The CDR3 is 17 residues long. V shed 5 bases and J 1 base; nucleotides not matched to a gene: 10. Written as DNA, the CDR3 is TGTGCCTGGTTCGGGACAGGGGAAGATAAGAACACCGGGGAGCTGTTTTTT. Its protein is CAWFGTGEDKNTGELFF.

The gene calls are TRBV9 and TRBJ2-3; tentatively, D is TRBD2 (6 bases). This CDR3 is built from 14 residues. The V and J ends lost 6 bases and 0 bases respectively, with 11 bases between them. Germline V gene data show CDR1 as SGDLS and CDR2 as YYNGEE. As DNA, the CDR3 is TGTGCCAGCACCTTCAGCGGGAGCACAGATACGCAGTATTTT. This translates into CASTFSGSTDTQYF.

The chain combines TRBV19 with TRBJ1-1; TRBD1 might be the D (6 bases). The germline V gene has CDR1 LNHDA and CDR2 SQIVND (reference sequence). V lost 8 bases to trimming and J lost 3 bases, with 16 bases between them. The CDR3 sequence is 14 residues long. The CDR3 reads CASDPGTQYTEAFF. The DNA of the CDR3 is TGTGCCAGTGACCCCGGGACACAATACACTGAAGCTTTCTTT.

V gene TRBV5-6 combines with J gene TRBJ2-2; D possibly corresponds to TRBD2 (5 bases). The CDR3 runs 16 residues. Germline V gene sequence: CDR1 SGHDT, CDR2 YYEEEE. V was clipped by 0 bases and J by 5 bases, with 14 bases between them. In nucleotides, the CDR3 is TGTGCCAGCAGCTTGGGTCCCCTTAGGAGGACCGGGGAGCTGTTTTTT. Its translation is CASSLGPLRRTGELFF.

The rearrangement uses TRBV5-1 and TRBJ1-2; D is perhaps TRBD1 (6 bases). CDR3 size: 14 residues. V lost 4 bases and J 7 bases, leaving 17 bases between the germline ends. Germline CDR1 is SGHRS and CDR2 is YFSETQ. In DNA, the CDR3 is TGCGCCAGCAGCACCACCACACTCAGGGGTGGCTACACCTTC. Translated: CASSTTTLRGGYTF.

A few counts support this clone. Here the CDR3 reads CASSVAAGAYNEQFF. The CDR3 DNA follows: TGTGCCAGCAGCGTAGCCGCGGGGGCCTACAATGAGCAGTTCTTC. The V gene is TRBV9, the J gene TRBJ2-1, with 7 bases aligning to TRBD2. The germline V gene has CDR1 SGDLS and CDR2 YYNGEE. This CDR3 contains 15 residues. V lost 0 bases to trimming and J lost 2 bases; unmatched junction nucleotides: 2.